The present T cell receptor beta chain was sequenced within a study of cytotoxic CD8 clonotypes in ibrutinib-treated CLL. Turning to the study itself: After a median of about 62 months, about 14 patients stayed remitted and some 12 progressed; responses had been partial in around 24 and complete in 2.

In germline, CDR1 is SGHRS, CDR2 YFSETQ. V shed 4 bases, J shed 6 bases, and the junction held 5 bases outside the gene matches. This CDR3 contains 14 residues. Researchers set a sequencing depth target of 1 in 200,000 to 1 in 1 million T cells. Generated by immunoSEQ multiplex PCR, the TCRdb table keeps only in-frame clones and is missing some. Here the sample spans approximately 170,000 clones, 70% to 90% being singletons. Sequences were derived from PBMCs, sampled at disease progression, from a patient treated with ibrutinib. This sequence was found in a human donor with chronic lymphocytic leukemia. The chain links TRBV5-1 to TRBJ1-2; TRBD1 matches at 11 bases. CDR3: CASSIWTGGDGYTF. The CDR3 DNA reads TGCGCCAGCAGCATCTGGACAGGGGGCGATGGCTACACCTTC.